This T cell receptor beta chain was retrieved from a study of patients and donors after allogeneic stem cell transplantation. CDR3 length: 13 amino acids. Trimming shortened V by 7 bases and J by 3 bases, and 13 bases separated the two germline ends. Each CDR3 protein is one row after TCRdb ran MiXCR on the RT-PCR reads. Found here are under 200,000 distinct CDR3 sequences, 30% of them singletons; the top ten hold approximately 3%. This chain links TRBV12-3 or TRBV12-4 with TRBJ2-7; no reliable D call. Sample: blood, either unsorted or a sorted T cell fraction (not recorded which). This TCR was recovered from a human donor who was either an allogeneic HSCT recipient or a stem cell or donor lymphocyte infusion donor (not recorded which). It is not recorded whose cells these are; they may come from a transplant donor. In nucleotides, the CDR3 is TGTGCCAGCACTCCGGCCACGGGCTACGAGCAGTACTTC. Translated: CASTPATGYEQYF.